The entry below gives a single TCR beta chain sequence along with its context. This entry belongs to a study of blood T cell repertoires in COVID-19. Study overall: Material from acute and convalescent COVID-19 was sourced from the United States, Italy and Spain. The cDNA or gDNA used as material had been derived from T cells, B-cell-depleted T cells, or PBMCs.

Measured with immunoSEQ multiplex PCR; TCRdb has only the in-frame clones, and not every one. The profile shows around 250,000 clones, around 87% of them singletons. Participants were aged about 18 to 100 years, lived in some 23 US areas, and enrolled virtually. Cohorts were based on clinical histories the participants reported. CDR3 size: 15 residues. Germline V gives CDR1 KGHSH, CDR2 LQKENI. V was pared by 4 bases and J by 0 bases, with 9 bases between. The chain recombines TRBV18 with TRBJ2-2; D is perhaps TRBD2 (6 bases). The receptor comes from a woman aged 45-59 years who had recovered from COVID-19. Source material: PBMCs or T cells enriched from blood (not recorded which). The CDR3 DNA sequence: TGTGCCAGCTCACTGGGACTCCCGAACACCGGGGAGCTGTTTTTT. It yields the protein CASSLGLPNTGELFF.